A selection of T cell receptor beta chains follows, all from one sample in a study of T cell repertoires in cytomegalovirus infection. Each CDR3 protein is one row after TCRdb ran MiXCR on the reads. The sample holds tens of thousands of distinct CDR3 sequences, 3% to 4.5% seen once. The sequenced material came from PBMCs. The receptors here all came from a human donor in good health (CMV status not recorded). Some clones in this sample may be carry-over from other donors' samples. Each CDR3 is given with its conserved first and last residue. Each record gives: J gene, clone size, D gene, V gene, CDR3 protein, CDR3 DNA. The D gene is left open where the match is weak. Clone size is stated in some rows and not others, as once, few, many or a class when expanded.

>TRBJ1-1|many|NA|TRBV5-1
CASSLGLTNTEAFF
TGCGCCAGCAGCTTGGGTCTTACGAACACTGAAGCTTTCTTT
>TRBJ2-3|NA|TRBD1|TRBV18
CASSLTGDSTDTQYF
TGTGCCAGCTCACTTACAGGGGATAGCACAGATACGCAGTATTTT
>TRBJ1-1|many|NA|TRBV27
CASRDNLNTEAFF
TGTGCCAGCAGGGACAACCTGAACACTGAAGCTTTCTTT
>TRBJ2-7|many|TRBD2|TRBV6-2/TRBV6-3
CASSYIGRESSYEQYF
TGTGCCAGCAGTTACATCGGGAGGGAAAGCTCCTACGAGCAGTACTTC
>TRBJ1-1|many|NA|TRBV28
CASTLWGFETEAFF
TGTGCCAGCACCTTGTGGGGTTTTGAAACTGAAGCTTTCTTT
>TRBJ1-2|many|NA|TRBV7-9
CASSFLDSLGGGGYTF
TGTGCCAGCAGCTTCCTCGACTCCCTTGGTGGTGGTGGCTACACCTTC
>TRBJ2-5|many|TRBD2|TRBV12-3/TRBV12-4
CASSLGLVDEETQYF
TGTGCCAGCAGTTTGGGACTAGTTGACGAAGAGACCCAGTACTTC
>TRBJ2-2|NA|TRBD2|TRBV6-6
CASSYFLGAVAGGPTGELFF
TGTGCCAGCAGTTACTTCCTTGGGGCGGTAGCGGGGGGGCCCACCGGGGAGCTGTTTTTT
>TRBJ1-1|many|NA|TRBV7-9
CASSYSQGSYTEAFF
TGTGCCAGCAGCTATAGCCAGGGATCCTACACTGAAGCTTTCTTT
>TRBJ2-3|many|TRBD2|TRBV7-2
CASSLFLAGVYTQYF
TGTGCCAGCAGCTTATTCTTAGCGGGGGTTTATACGCAGTATTTT
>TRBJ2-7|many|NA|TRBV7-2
CASSFGGRPYEQYF
TGTGCCAGCAGCTTTGGTGGGAGACCCTACGAGCAGTACTTC
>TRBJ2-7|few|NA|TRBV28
CASSLFPGSYEQYF
TGTGCCAGCAGTTTATTCCCGGGCTCCTACGAGCAGTACTTC
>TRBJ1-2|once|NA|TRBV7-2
CASSLAHRAGNYGYTF
TGTGCCAGCAGCTTAGCGCATCGAGCGGGGAACTATGGCTACACCTTC
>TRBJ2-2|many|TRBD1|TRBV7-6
CASSTPPGTGGSIVGELFF
TGTGCCAGCAGCACCCCCCCCGGGACAGGGGGAAGTATTGTCGGGGAGCTGTTTTTT
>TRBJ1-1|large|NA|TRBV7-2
CASSTPARHTEAFF
TGTGCCAGCAGCACACCCGCCAGGCACACTGAAGCTTTCTTT
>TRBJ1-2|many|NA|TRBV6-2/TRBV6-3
CASSYSPHGSGGYTF
TGTGCCAGCAGCTACTCACCTCACGGGTCTGGCGGCTACACCTTC
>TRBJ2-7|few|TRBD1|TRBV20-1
CSARDPRQGAGEQYF
TGCAGTGCTAGAGATCCCCGGCAGGGGGCCGGCGAGCAGTACTTC
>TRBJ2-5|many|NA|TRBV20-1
CSARKVEKETQYF
TGCAGTGCTAGAAAGGTGGAGAAGGAGACCCAGTACTTC
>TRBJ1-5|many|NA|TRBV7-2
CASSLEGRGGQPQHF
TGTGCCAGCAGCTTAGAGGGGAGGGGCGGTCAGCCCCAGCATTTT
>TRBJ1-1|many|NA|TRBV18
CASSPSVNTEAFF
TGTGCCAGCTCACCCAGCGTGAACACTGAAGCTTTCTTT
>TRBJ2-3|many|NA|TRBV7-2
CASSADTDTQYF
TGTGCCAGCAGCGCTGACACAGATACGCAGTATTTT
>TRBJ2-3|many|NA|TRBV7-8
CASSLQGLGGTQYF
TGTGCCAGCAGCCTACAGGGTTTGGGGGGTACGCAGTATTTT
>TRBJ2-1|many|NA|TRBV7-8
CASSGSPGPLRGDEQFF
TGTGCCAGCAGCGGAAGTCCGGGTCCTTTGAGGGGGGATGAGCAGTTCTTC
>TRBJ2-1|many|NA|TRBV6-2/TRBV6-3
CATTRAGAPDNEQFF
TGTGCCACGACCCGCGCGGGGGCTCCGGACAATGAGCAGTTCTTC
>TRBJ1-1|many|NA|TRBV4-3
CASSRLMEFGEAFF
TGCGCCAGCAGCCGCCTGATGGAATTTGGTGAAGCTTTCTTT
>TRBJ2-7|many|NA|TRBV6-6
CASISSGWKTYEQYF
TGTGCCAGCATTTCCTCCGGTTGGAAAACCTACGAGCAGTACTTC
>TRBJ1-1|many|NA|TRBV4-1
CASSQVHRVETEAFF
TGCGCCAGCAGCCAAGTCCACAGGGTGGAGACTGAAGCTTTCTTT
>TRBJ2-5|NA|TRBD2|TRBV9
CASSARSGISVETQYF
TGTGCCAGCAGCGCCCGTAGCGGGATTTCGGTGGAGACCCAGTACTTC
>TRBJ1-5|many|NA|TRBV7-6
CASSLASGGQPQHF
TGTGCCAGCAGCTTAGCTTCTGGCGGGCAGCCCCAGCATTTT
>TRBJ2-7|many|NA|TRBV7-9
CASSFSYEQYF
TGTGCCAGCAGCTTCTCCTACGAGCAGTACTTC
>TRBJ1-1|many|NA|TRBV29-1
CSADRRTEAFF
TGCAGCGCAGACCGCCGCACTGAAGCTTTCTTT
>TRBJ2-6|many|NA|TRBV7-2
CASSLDYSNSGANVLTF
TGTGCCAGCAGCTTAGACTACTCCAACTCTGGGGCCAACGTCCTGACTTTC
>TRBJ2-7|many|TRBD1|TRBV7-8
CASSLAGTGKDEQYF
TGTGCCAGCAGCTTAGCAGGGACAGGGAAAGACGAGCAGTACTTC
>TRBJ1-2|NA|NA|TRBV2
CASNPTALGHGYTF
TGTGCCAGCAACCCGACAGCTCTGGGTCATGGCTACACCTTC
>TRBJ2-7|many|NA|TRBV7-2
CASSLRVGYEQYF
TGTGCCAGCAGCCTTCGGGTCGGCTACGAGCAGTACTTC
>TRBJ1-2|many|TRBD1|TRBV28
CASSLWQLVGQGVRNYGYTF
TGTGCCAGCAGTTTATGGCAGCTGGTGGGACAGGGGGTCCGAAACTATGGCTACACCTTC
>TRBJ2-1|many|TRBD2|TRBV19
CATSSGGSYNEQFF
TGTGCCACCTCTAGCGGGGGCTCCTACAATGAGCAGTTCTTC
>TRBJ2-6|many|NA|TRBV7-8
CASSLGGWAAVSGANVLTF
TGTGCCAGCAGCTTAGGGGGGTGGGCAGCCGTCTCTGGGGCCAACGTCCTGACTTTC
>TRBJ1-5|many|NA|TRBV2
CASSDLRPIFNQPQHF
TGTGCCAGCAGTGACCTCAGACCAATTTTCAATCAGCCCCAGCATTTT
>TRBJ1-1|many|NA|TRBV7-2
CASSFSPNTEAFF
TGTGCCAGCAGCTTTTCACCGAACACTGAAGCTTTCTTT
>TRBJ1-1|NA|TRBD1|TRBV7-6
CASSMRQGSTEAFF
TGTGCCAGCAGCATGAGACAGGGTAGCACTGAAGCTTTCTTT
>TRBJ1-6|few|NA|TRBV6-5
CASSYSWEGDSPLHF
TGTGCCAGCAGTTACTCGTGGGAGGGTGATTCACCCCTCCACTTT
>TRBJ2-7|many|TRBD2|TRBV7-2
CASSLARTSGANSYEQYF
TGTGCCAGCAGCTTAGCGAGAACTAGCGGGGCTAACTCCTACGAGCAGTACTTC
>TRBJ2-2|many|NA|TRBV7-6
CASSLQDANTGELFF
TGTGCCAGCAGCTTACAGGACGCGAACACCGGGGAGCTGTTTTTT
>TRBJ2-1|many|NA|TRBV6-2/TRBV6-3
CASSSTSHEQFF
TGTGCCAGCAGTTCGACTAGTCATGAGCAGTTCTTC
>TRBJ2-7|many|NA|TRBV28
CASRPGTRTYEQYF
TGTGCCAGCAGGCCCGGGACCAGAACCTACGAGCAGTACTTC
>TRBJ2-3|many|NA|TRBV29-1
CSVEPKEGGHTQYF
TGCAGCGTTGAACCGAAGGAGGGGGGACATACGCAGTATTTT
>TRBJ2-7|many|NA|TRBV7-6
CASSLVGLEYEQYF
TGTGCCAGCAGCTTAGTGGGCCTGGAGTACGAGCAGTACTTC
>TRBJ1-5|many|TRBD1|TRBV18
CASSPTGGTGGNQPQHF
TGTGCCAGCTCACCTACAGGGGGAACTGGGGGCAATCAGCCCCAGCATTTT
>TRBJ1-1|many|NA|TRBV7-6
CASSLDKNTEAFF
TGTGCCAGCAGCTTAGATAAGAACACTGAAGCTTTCTTT
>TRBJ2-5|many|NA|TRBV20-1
CSASSAGHQETQYF
TGCAGTGCTAGCTCGGCGGGGCACCAAGAGACCCAGTACTTC
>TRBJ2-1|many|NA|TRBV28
CASIPEVLGNNEQFF
TGTGCCAGCATCCCGGAGGTCCTCGGGAACAATGAGCAGTTCTTC
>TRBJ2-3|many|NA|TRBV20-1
CSATFIGPDTQYF
TGCAGTGCTACTTTCATCGGCCCGGATACGCAGTATTTT
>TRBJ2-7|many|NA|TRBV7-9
CASSVGSYEQYF
TGTGCCAGCAGTGTGGGGTCCTACGAGCAGTACTTC
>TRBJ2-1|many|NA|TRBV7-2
CASSLGRNEQFF
TGTGCCAGCAGCTTAGGGCGGAATGAGCAGTTCTTC
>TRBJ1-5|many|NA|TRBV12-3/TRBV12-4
CASSPRGTRNQPQHF
TGTGCCAGCAGCCCCAGGGGAACCCGAAATCAGCCCCAGCATTTT
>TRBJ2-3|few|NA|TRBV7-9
CASSFGALSGGTDTQYF
TGTGCCAGCAGCTTTGGGGCCCTTAGCGGCGGCACAGATACGCAGTATTTT
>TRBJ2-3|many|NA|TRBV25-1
CASSAGATDTQYF
TGTGCCAGCAGTGCGGGGGCCACAGATACGCAGTATTTT
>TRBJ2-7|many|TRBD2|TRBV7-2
CASSTWTSGSISEQYF
TGTGCCAGCAGCACATGGACTAGCGGGAGTATTTCCGAGCAGTACTTC